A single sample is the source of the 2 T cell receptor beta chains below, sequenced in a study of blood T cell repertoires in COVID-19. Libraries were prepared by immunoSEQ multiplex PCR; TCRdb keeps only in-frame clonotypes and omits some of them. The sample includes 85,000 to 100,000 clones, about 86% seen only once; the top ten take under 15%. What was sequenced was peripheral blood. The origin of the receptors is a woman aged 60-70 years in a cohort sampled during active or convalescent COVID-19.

This chain's CDR3 is CASSLAGSANNEKLFF. CDR3 sequence (DNA): TGCGCCAGCAGCTTGGCCGGTTCAGCGAATAATGAAAAACTGTTTTTT. The chain couples TRBV5-1 to TRBJ1-4; D gene uncertain. This CDR3 region has 16 residues. Germline values: CDR1 SGHRS, CDR2 YFSETQ. The ends were cut back, 0 bases at V and 4 bases at J, with 13 bases in the middle.

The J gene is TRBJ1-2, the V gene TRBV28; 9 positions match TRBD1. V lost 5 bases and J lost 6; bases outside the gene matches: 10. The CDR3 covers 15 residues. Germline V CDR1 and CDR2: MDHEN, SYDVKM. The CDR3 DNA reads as TGTGCCAGCAGTCCCGGGACAGGGCAGTCGGATGGCTACACCTTC. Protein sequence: CASSPGTGQSDGYTF.